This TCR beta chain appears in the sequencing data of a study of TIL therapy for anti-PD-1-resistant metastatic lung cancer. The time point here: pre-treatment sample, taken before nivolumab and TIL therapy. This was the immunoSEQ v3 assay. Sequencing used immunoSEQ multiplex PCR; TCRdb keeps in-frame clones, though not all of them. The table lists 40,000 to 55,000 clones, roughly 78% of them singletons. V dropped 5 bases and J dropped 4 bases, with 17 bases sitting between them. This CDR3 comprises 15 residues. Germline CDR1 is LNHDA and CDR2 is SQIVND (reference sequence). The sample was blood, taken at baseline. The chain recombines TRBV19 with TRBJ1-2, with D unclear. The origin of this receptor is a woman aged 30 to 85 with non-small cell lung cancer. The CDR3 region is CASSPHSDGSYGYTF. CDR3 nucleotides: TGTGCCAGTAGTCCCCATTCTGACGGATCCTATGGCTACACCTTC.